This entry features one TCR beta chain sequence. These data are taken from a study of T cell changes during pregnancy in multiple sclerosis. Germline V gene data show CDR1 as GTSNPN and CDR2 as SVGIG (reference sequence). The CDR3 consists of 14 residues. Trimming took 1 base from V and 4 from J, leaving 13 bases between them. Assay used: immunoSEQ multiplex PCR; TCRdb lists only in-frame clones, some missing. The sample holds around 110,000 clones, 85% to 95% seen once. This rearrangement joins TRBV30 to TRBJ1-2; D possibly corresponds to TRBD1 (6 bases). The TCR sequence derives from a female donor in good health, enrolled as a control in a pregnancy study. The starting material was peripheral blood, obtained in the third trimester of pregnancy. CDR3 region: CAWSALGGPYGYTF. CDR3 DNA: TGTGCCTGGAGTGCCCTGGGGGGGCCCTATGGCTACACCTTC.